One sample yielded the 19 T cell receptor beta chains listed below, sequenced in a study of blood T cell repertoires in COVID-19. Measured with immunoSEQ multiplex PCR; TCRdb has only the in-frame clones, and not every one. Counted here are more than 150,000 clones, roughly 90% occurring once; the ten biggest clones make up around 7%. The sequencing sample was made of peripheral blood. The receptors stem from a middle-aged man with acute or convalescent COVID-19.

This clone was seen once. V and J are TRBV5-8 and TRBJ1-6, with D tentatively TRBD1 (5 bases). V lost 4 bases, J lost 0 bases, and 17 bases lay in between. The CDR3 is 18 residues long. CDR1 and CDR2 from the germline V gene are SGHTS and YDEGEE. This CDR3 is CASSPTRQWSSYNSPLHF. The CDR3 nucleotides read TGTGCCAGCAGCCCAACCAGACAGTGGAGCTCCTATAATTCACCCCTCCACTTT.

V gene TRBV18 combines with J gene TRBJ1-2, with TRBD1 matching over 7 bases. CDR1 is KGHSH and CDR2 is LQKENI in the germline V gene. The CDR3 runs 13 residues. V shed 2 bases and J 8 bases; nucleotides not matched to a gene: 5. The CDR3 loop is CASSPNRGDGYTF. CDR3 coding DNA: TGTGCCAGCTCACCAAACAGGGGCGACGGCTACACCTTC.

The V call is TRBV29-1, the J call TRBJ1-3; D remains ambiguous. The CDR3 loop spans 11 amino acids. Trimming shortened V by 7 bases and J by 2 bases, and 6 bases separated the two germline ends. CDR1 is SQVTM, CDR2 ANQGSEA, per germline. CDR3 nucleotides: TGCAGCGGACATACTGGAAACACCATATATTTT. This translates into CSGHTGNTIYF.

The rearrangement joins TRBV5-1 to TRBJ2-3; 7 bases align to TRBD1. With V trimmed by 4 bases and J by 4 bases, 9 bases remained unmatched. In germline, CDR1 is SGHRS, CDR2 YFSETQ. There are 15 residues in the CDR3. In nucleotides, the CDR3 is TGCGCCAGCAGCGAGGGGGCAGGGGGAGCAGATACGCAGTATTTT. It is translated as CASSEGAGGADTQYF.

The chain joins TRBV19 to TRBJ1-5, with a weak D call TRBD1 (6 bases). Germline assignment: CDR1 LNHDA and CDR2 SQIVND (reference sequence). There are 18 residues in the CDR3. Deletions cut 5 bases from V and 0 bases from J, with 20 bases between. In DNA, the CDR3 is TGTGCCAGTAGTTTCAGGGGAATTGCGGAATATAGCAATCAGCCCCAGCATTTT. Translation gives CASSFRGIAEYSNQPQHF. The full variable domain, in which reference TRBV19 and TRBJ1-5 provide the parts outside the CDR3, is DGGITQSPKYLFRKEGQNVTLSCEQNLNHDAMYWYRQDPGQGLRLIYYSQIVNDFQKGDIAEGYSVSREKKESFPLTVTSAQKNPTAFYLCASSFRGIAEYSNQPQHFGDGTRLSIL.

This clone was recorded only once. J is TRBJ2-3 and V is TRBV6-6, with D possibly being TRBD2 (7 bases). Trimming took 11 bases from V and 0 from J, leaving 15 bases between them. The germline V gene encodes CDR1 MNHNY and CDR2 SVGAGI (reference sequence). The CDR3 runs to 14 residues. CDR3 in DNA: TGTGCCTCGAGAGGGGGGGCCAGCACAGATACGCAGTATTTT. Encoded protein: CASRGGASTDTQYF.

This chain links TRBV10-3 with TRBJ2-5, with 14 positions matching TRBD2. Germline V CDR1 and CDR2: ENHRY, SYGVKD. CDR3 length: 17 residues. The ends lost 2 bases at V and 4 bases at J; junction bases unmatched: 6. This CDR3 is CAISEQQTSGGGETQYF. The CDR3 bases are TGTGCCATCAGTGAGCAACAGACTAGCGGGGGGGGAGAGACCCAGTACTTC.

This clone was observed once. The rearrangement uses TRBV5-1 and TRBJ1-3, with 7 positions matching TRBD1. J gave up 0 bases and V 3 bases, and 6 bases lay outside the gene matches. The CDR3 length is 16 residues. Germline V gives CDR1 SGHRS, CDR2 YFSETQ. The CDR3 is CASSSGQEGSGNTIYF. In DNA form, the CDR3 reads TGCGCCAGCAGCTCAGGACAGGAGGGCTCTGGAAACACCATATATTTT.

The rearrangement joins TRBV6-2 or TRBV6-3 to TRBJ2-7, with a tentative D call TRBD2 (5 bases). The CDR3 contains 16 residues. Per germline, CDR1 MNHEY and CDR2 SVGEGT. Trimming removed 6 bases from V and 0 bases from J, with 18 bases in between. CDR3 in amino acids: CASSLYGISSSYEQYF. CDR3 nucleotide sequence: TGTGCCAGCAGCCTTTACGGGATCTCCTCCTCCTACGAGCAGTACTTC.

The chain couples TRBV3-1 (or the pseudogene TRBV3-2) to TRBJ1-2; 8 bases match TRBD1. The junction had 11 bases not matched to a gene; V was cut back by 0 bases and J by 11 bases. Looked up from germline, CDR1 is LGHDT and CDR2 is YNNKEL (reference sequence). The CDR3 is made up of 15 amino acids. The CDR3 bases are TGTGCCAGCAGCCAAGATATTACAGGGGGAAGGAGTTACACCTTC. Encoded protein: CASSQDITGGRSYTF.

The sample holds one count of this clone. This sequence joins TRBV30 and TRBJ2-5; tentatively, D is TRBD2 (6 bases). Germline V gene data show CDR1 as GTSNPN and CDR2 as SVGIG (reference sequence). This CDR3 comprises 11 residues. Between the trimmed V and J ends, which lost 2 bases and 13 bases, there was a span of 14 bases. As DNA, the CDR3 is TGTGCCTGGAGTCCCGGGACTGTTGGGTACTTC. Translated, it gives CAWSPGTVGYF.

In DNA form, the CDR3 reads TGTGCCAGCAGTCAGGGCGGGGTGACTGAAGCTTTCTTT. It specifies CASSQGGVTEAFF. The chain carries TRBV7-9 and TRBJ1-1, with a weak D call TRBD1 (5 bases). The germline V and J ends were trimmed by 6 bases and 5 bases, with 13 bases remaining between them. The CDR3 totals 13 residues. Germline CDR1 is SEHNR and CDR2 is FQNEAQ (reference sequence).

The CDR3 coding sequence is TGTGCCAGCAGGACAGGGCCCAGCACTGAAGCTTTCTTT. Residues: CASRTGPSTEAFF. This chain links TRBV18 with TRBJ1-1; 8 bases map to TRBD1. CDR3 length: 13 amino acids. The V gene end was trimmed by 8 bases and the J gene end by 4 bases; junction bases not matched to a gene: 6. CDR1 is KGHSH, CDR2 LQKENI, per germline.

The V and J genes are TRBV7-2 and TRBJ1-2, with a weak D call TRBD1 (5 bases). The germline V and J ends were trimmed by 5 bases and 6 bases, with 19 bases remaining between them. Germline V gene data show CDR1 as SGHTA and CDR2 as FQGNSA. The CDR3 spans 15 residues. The CDR3 loop reads CASSPGRQTSNGYTF. CDR3 in DNA: TGTGCCAGCAGCCCCGGACGACAGACTTCTAATGGCTACACCTTC.

The gene calls are TRBV30 and TRBJ1-1; TRBD1 matches 8 bases. Germline-derived CDR1 and CDR2 are GTSNPN and SVGIG (reference sequence). Trimming took 2 bases from V and 4 from J; bases not matched to a gene: 3. The CDR3 is made up of 13 amino acids. This CDR3 is CAWSTTGGTEAFF. The CDR3 DNA follows: TGTGCCTGGAGTACTACAGGGGGCACTGAAGCTTTCTTT.

V and J are TRBV19 and TRBJ2-4; the D gene is possibly TRBD2 (6 bases). CDR1 is LNHDA and CDR2 is SQIVND in the germline V gene (reference sequence). The CDR3 totals 15 residues. V was shortened by 5 bases and J by 0 bases, with 11 bases between the two germline ends. The CDR3 coding sequence is TGTGCCAGTAGTTGGAGGGGACTAGCCAAAAACATTCAGTACTTC. This gives the protein CASSWRGLAKNIQYF.

The rearrangement joins TRBV2 to TRBJ2-4; 7 bases are a match to TRBD1. The CDR3 spans 14 residues. The trim removed 1 base at V and 5 bases at J, leaving 2 bases unmatched. Germline lookup yields CDR1 SNHLY and CDR2 FYNNEI. The CDR3 bases are TGTGCCAGCAGTGAAGGACAGGGACAAAACATTCAGTACTTC. As protein: CASSEGQGQNIQYF. The entire variable domain, with the rest obtained from reference TRBV2 and TRBJ2-4, is as follows: EPEVTQTPSHQVTQMGQEVILRCVPISNHLYFYWYRQILGQKVEFLVSFYNNEISEKSEIFDDQFSVERPDGSNFTLKIRSTKLEDSAMYFCASSEGQGQNIQYFGAGTRLSVL.

The J gene is TRBJ2-2, the V gene TRBV19; TRBD2 matches 12 bases. Trimming took 7 bases from V and 1 from J; bases not matched to a gene: 4. The CDR3 is 16 residues long. Germline V lookup: CDR1 LNHDA, CDR2 SQIVND (reference sequence). CDR3 coding DNA: TGTGCCAGTACCCCGGGACTAGCGGGGAACACCGGGGAGCTGTTTTTT. This codes for CASTPGLAGNTGELFF.

CDR3 sequence reads: CASRERQRNTEAFF. In DNA, the CDR3 is TGTGCCAGTAGAGAACGACAGCGGAACACTGAAGCTTTCTTT. This chain uses TRBV19 with TRBJ1-1, with a tentative D call TRBD1 (5 bases). This CDR3 region has 14 residues. Trimming pared 6 bases from V and 1 base from J, leaving 12 bases between. Germline V gene lookup returns CDR1 LNHDA and CDR2 SQIVND (reference sequence).